This TCR beta chain was observed in a study of cytomegalovirus exposure and HLA in healthy donors. Study-level findings and limits: Researchers catalogued roughly 150 TCR beta chains as cytomegalovirus-associated.

With respect to this clone: Its antigen is not identified.

Trimming at V came to 4 bases and at J to 0 bases, leaving 3 bases not matched to a gene. In germline, CDR1 is SGHRS, CDR2 YFSETQ. CDR3 length equals 15 residues. A multiplex PCR was run with 60 Vbeta primers and 13 Jbeta primers. Profiled with immunoSEQ multiplex PCR; TCRdb holds only in-frame clones, not every one. Counted here are 95,000 or so clones, about four fifths occurring once; the ten biggest clones make up about 3.9%. Material for sequencing was PBMCs. The rearrangement uses TRBV5-1 and TRBJ2-2; 7 bases line up with TRBD1. The source of this sequence is a woman aged 65 to 85 in good health and CMV-seropositive. This CDR3 reads CASSKGQPNTGELFF. The CDR3 region has the DNA TGCGCCAGCAGCAAGGGACAGCCGAACACCGGGGAGCTGTTTTTT.